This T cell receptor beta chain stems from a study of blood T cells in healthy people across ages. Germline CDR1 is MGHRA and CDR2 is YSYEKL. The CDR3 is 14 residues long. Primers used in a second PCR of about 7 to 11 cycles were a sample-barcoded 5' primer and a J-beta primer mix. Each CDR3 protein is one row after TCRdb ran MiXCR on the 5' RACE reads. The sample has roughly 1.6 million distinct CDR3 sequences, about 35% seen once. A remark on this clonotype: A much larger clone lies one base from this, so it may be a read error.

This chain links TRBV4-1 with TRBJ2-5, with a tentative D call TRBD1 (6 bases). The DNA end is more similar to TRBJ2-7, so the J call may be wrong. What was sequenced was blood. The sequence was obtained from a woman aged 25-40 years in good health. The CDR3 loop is CASSRRTGTLEQYF. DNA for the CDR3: TGCGCCAGCAGCCGCCGAACCGGGACACTCGAGCAGTACTTC.